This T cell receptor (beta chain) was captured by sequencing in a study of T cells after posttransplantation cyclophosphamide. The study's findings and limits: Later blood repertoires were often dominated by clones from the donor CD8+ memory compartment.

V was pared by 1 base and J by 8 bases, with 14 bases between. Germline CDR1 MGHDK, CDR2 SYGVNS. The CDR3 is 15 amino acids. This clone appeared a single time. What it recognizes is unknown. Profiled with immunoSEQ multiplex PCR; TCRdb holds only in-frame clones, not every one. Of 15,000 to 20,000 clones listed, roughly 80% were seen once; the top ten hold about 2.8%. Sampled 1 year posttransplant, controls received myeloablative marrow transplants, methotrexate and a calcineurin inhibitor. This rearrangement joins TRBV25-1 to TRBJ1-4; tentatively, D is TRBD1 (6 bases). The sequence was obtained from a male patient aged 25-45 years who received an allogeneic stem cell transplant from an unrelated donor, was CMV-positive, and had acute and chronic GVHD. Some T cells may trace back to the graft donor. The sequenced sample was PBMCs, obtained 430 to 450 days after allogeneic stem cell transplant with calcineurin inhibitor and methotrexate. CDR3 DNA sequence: TGTGCCAGCAGTGAATTCGGGGGGCCGGGGGAAAAACTGTTTTTT. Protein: CASSEFGGPGEKLFF. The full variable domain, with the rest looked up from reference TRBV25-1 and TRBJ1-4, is EADIYQTPRYLVIGTGKKITLECSQTMGHDKMYWYQQDPGMELHLIHYSYGVNSTEKGDLSSESTVSRIRTEHFPLTLESARPSHTSQYLCASSEFGGPGEKLFFGSGTQLSVL.